Below, 25 T cell receptor beta chains from the same sample are listed, as sequenced in a study of control samples from healthy donors and cancer patients (dated by TCRdb to 2019 to 2021). Library preparation was by the immunoSEQ multiplex PCR assay. TCRdb provides this immuneACCESS table in a form limited to in-frame rearrangements. Some clones are lacking; in checked studies, under half of them reflect an unresolved V gene, and why the rest are absent is not known. The sample data list under 20,000 clones, and 80% to 90% of these were observed just once. The ten largest account for about 31% of the sample. Sequencing input: PBMCs. The receptors were gathered from a woman aged 70-85 years with lung cancer.

This clone appeared a single time. The chain uses TRBV20-1 and TRBJ2-1; TRBD2 matches at 12 bases. Germline lookup yields CDR1 DFQATT and CDR2 SNEGSKA (reference sequence). The length of the CDR3 is 14 residues. After removal of 3 bases from V and 5 bases from J, the junction contained 2 bases not matched to a gene. Here the CDR3 reads CSASTSGRNNEQFF. CDR3 DNA: TGCAGTGCTAGTACTAGCGGGAGGAACAATGAGCAGTTCTTC.

The chain is built from TRBV5-1 and TRBJ1-2; 7 bases match TRBD1. The CDR3 is 12 residues long. The V gene's germline CDR1 is SGHRS and CDR2 YFSETQ. Losses at the gene ends were 2 bases for V and 6 bases for J; bases not matched to a gene: 1. CDR3 residues: CASSFQGDGYTF. As DNA, the CDR3 is TGCGCCAGCAGCTTCCAGGGGGATGGCTACACCTTC.

The V call is TRBV18, the J call TRBJ1-3; D possibly corresponds to TRBD1 (5 bases). CDR3 length equals 14 residues. CDR1 is KGHSH and CDR2 is LQKENI in the germline V gene. Deletions cut 6 bases from V and 2 bases from J, with 11 bases between. For the CDR3, the DNA is TGTGCCAGCTCCCTTTTGGGGCCTGGAAACACCATATATTTT. This sequence encodes CASSLLGPGNTIYF.

The CDR3 DNA reads TGTGCCAGCAGCCTGGGACTAGCGGGATCCCTTTACAATGAGCAGTTCTTC. It translates to CASSLGLAGSLYNEQFF. The chain uses TRBV5-5 and TRBJ2-1, with 13 nucleotides matching TRBD2. Germline CDR1 is SGHKS and CDR2 is YYEKEE (reference sequence). The junction had 8 bases not matched to a gene; V was cut back by 4 bases and J by 4 bases. The CDR3 runs 17 residues.

This clone was seen a single time. Within the sample, other DNA sequences also encode this same CDR3. This chain joins TRBV7-2 and TRBJ1-1; D not resolved. CDR3 length equals 15 residues. Germline lookup yields CDR1 SGHTA and CDR2 FQGNSA. Trimming took off 5 bases at V and 5 bases at J, with 18 bases between the two ends. The CDR3 reads CASSLSLVGGTEAFF. The CDR3 DNA is TGTGCCAGCAGCCTAAGCTTAGTCGGAGGTACTGAAGCTTTCTTT.

The chain uses TRBV18 and TRBJ2-3, with D unclear. This CDR3 contains 13 residues. V lost 2 bases and J 5 bases, leaving 8 bases between the germline ends. CDR1 is KGHSH, CDR2 LQKENI, per germline. CDR3 amino acids: CASSPGFGDTQYF. The CDR3 nucleotides are TGTGCCAGCTCACCAGGGTTCGGAGATACGCAGTATTTT.

This sequence joins TRBV20-1 and TRBJ2-5; the D call may be TRBD1 or TRBD2 (6 bases each). CDR1 DFQATT and CDR2 SNEGSKA come from the germline V gene (reference sequence). The germline V and J ends were trimmed by 3 bases and 5 bases, with 13 bases remaining between them. This CDR3 has 13 residues. The DNA of the CDR3 is TGCAGTGCTAGTAGGCAGGGGAGGGAGACCCAGTACTTC. It translates to CSASRQGRETQYF.

The J gene is TRBJ2-2, the V gene TRBV18, with D uncertain. Germline-derived CDR1 and CDR2 are KGHSH and LQKENI. V was shortened by 3 bases and J by 0 bases, with 11 bases between the two germline ends. There are 16 residues in the CDR3. The CDR3 loop reads CASSPVGGANTGELFF. Here the CDR3 DNA reads TGTGCCAGCTCACCGGTCGGTGGAGCGAACACCGGGGAGCTGTTTTTT.

In nucleotides, the CDR3 is TGTGCCAGTAGTATCGACGAGAACTATGGCTACACCTTC. It codes for CASSIDENYGYTF. V gene TRBV19 combines with J gene TRBJ1-2, with D unclear. This CDR3 is built from 13 residues. Germline CDR1 LNHDA, CDR2 SQIVND (reference sequence). V dropped 3 bases and J dropped 2 bases, with 7 bases sitting between them.

This rearrangement joins TRBV19 to TRBJ1-5; D is perhaps TRBD1 (5 bases). Germline V gives CDR1 LNHDA, CDR2 SQIVND (reference sequence). The CDR3 extends over 13 amino acids. V was trimmed by 6 bases and J by 4 bases, leaving 10 bases between them. CDR3 bases: TGTGCCAGTAGGCAGGGTAGAAATCAGCCCCAGCATTTT. Translated: CASRQGRNQPQHF.

This clone was picked up one time. This sequence joins TRBV9 and TRBJ2-7, with D unclear. V gave up 0 bases and J gave up 0 bases, with 10 bases separating them. Germline V gene lookup returns CDR1 SGDLS and CDR2 YYNGEE. The CDR3 extends over 15 amino acids. The DNA of the CDR3 is TGTGCCAGCAGCGTAGATGTTTCACCCTCCTACGAGCAGTACTTC. Protein sequence: CASSVDVSPSYEQYF.

The chain links TRBV29-1 to TRBJ1-2; unclear D gene. Trimming cost V 0 bases and J 0 bases, with 2 bases left between them. The CDR3 length is 12 residues. Germline V gene lookup returns CDR1 SQVTM and CDR2 ANQGSEA. The CDR3 DNA reads as TGCAGCGTTGAAGAGGCTAACTATGGCTACACCTTC. Protein: CSVEEANYGYTF.

This CDR3 reads CASSQFSGSDEQYF. As DNA, the CDR3 is TGCGCCAGCAGCCAATTTTCAGGGTCCGACGAGCAGTACTTC. This chain uses TRBV4-3 with TRBJ2-7, with D possibly matching TRBD1 (5 bases). Germline assignment: CDR1 LGHNA and CDR2 YSLEER. V lost 2 bases to trimming and J lost 5 bases, with 13 bases between them. CDR3 length equals 14 residues.

The chain links TRBV10-3 to TRBJ1-1; D uncertain. Looked up from germline, CDR1 is ENHRY and CDR2 is SYGVKD. CDR3 length: 16 residues. V gave up 0 bases and J gave up 0 bases, with 11 bases separating them. The CDR3 reads CAISESMGIMNTEAFF. CDR3 DNA sequence: TGTGCCATCAGTGAGTCGATGGGGATCATGAACACTGAAGCTTTCTTT.

The rearrangement links TRBV5-1 to TRBJ1-2, with 9 bases lining up with TRBD1. CDR1 and CDR2 (germline): SGHRS, YFSETQ. The CDR3 runs to 13 residues. V lost 4 bases to trimming and J lost 5 bases; unmatched junction nucleotides: 3. The CDR3 is CASSPGTGYGYTF. Written as DNA, the CDR3 is TGCGCCAGCAGCCCCGGGACAGGGTATGGCTACACCTTC.

The chain combines TRBV2 with TRBJ2-7; TRBD2 matches at 12 bases. The V gene's germline CDR1 is SNHLY and CDR2 FYNNEI. The CDR3 length is 15 residues. V lost 2 bases, J lost 7 bases, and 6 bases stayed unmatched. This CDR3 is CASSERLAGGYEQYF. The CDR3 DNA reads as TGTGCCAGCAGTGAAAGGCTAGCGGGAGGGTATGAGCAGTACTTC.

The rearrangement joins TRBV6-1 to TRBJ1-2; tentative D call: TRBD1 (5 bases). V shed 2 bases and J shed 6 bases, with 16 bases lying between them. Germline CDR1 is MNHNS and CDR2 is SASEGT. This CDR3 is 15 amino acids long. Here the CDR3 DNA reads TGTGCCAGCAGTGAAAAAGGGGAGGGATCAGATGGCTACACCTTC. Amino acids: CASSEKGEGSDGYTF.

The genes are TRBV2 and TRBJ1-6; D might be TRBD1 (5 bases). Per germline, CDR1 SNHLY and CDR2 FYNNEI. The germline V and J ends were trimmed by 4 bases and 7 bases, with 11 bases remaining between them. The CDR3 runs 14 residues. Written as DNA, the CDR3 is TGTGCCAGCAGTGTTAGGGGAGACAATTCACCCCTCCACTTT. It is translated as CASSVRGDNSPLHF.

The chain carries TRBV7-9 and TRBJ2-1; D not certain. Per the germline V gene, CDR1 is SEHNR and CDR2 is FQNEAQ (reference sequence). The CDR3 sequence is 16 residues long. V shed 3 bases and J shed 4 bases, with 16 bases lying between them. The CDR3 DNA is TGTGCCAGCAGCTTCCCCAGAACCACCATGTACAATGAGCAGTTCTTC. Its translation is CASSFPRTTMYNEQFF.

The chain has TRBV16 and TRBJ1-2; tentative D call: TRBD1 (5 bases). Trimming took off 3 bases at V and 8 bases at J, with 13 bases between the two ends. The CDR3 is made up of 13 amino acids. Germline CDR1 and CDR2: KGHSY and FQNENV. CDR3 nucleotide sequence: TGTGCCAGCAGCCAGTTACGGGACGCGGGCTACACCTTC. It codes for CASSQLRDAGYTF.

This chain connects TRBV10-1 to TRBJ2-3; a possible D gene is TRBD2 (6 bases). The germline V gene encodes CDR1 WNHNN and CDR2 SYGVQD (reference sequence). The CDR3 loop spans 14 amino acids. V lost 1 base and J lost 4, with 9 bases in between. This chain's CDR3 is CASSEWRAPDTQYF. CDR3 nucleotide sequence: TGCGCCAGCAGTGAGTGGAGGGCTCCAGATACGCAGTATTTT.

In regard to this clone: The junction and the germline gene differ at one end; a read error may be behind it. This chain links TRBV18 with TRBJ2-3; D may match TRBD1 or TRBD2 (5 bases each). Germline V gene sequence: CDR1 KGHSH, CDR2 LQKENI. This CDR3 has 16 residues. For the CDR3, the DNA is TGTGCCAGCTCACCCCTGAGGGACCCTGGCACGGATACGCAGTATTTT. This translates into CASSPLRDPGTDTQYF.

The chain carries TRBV7-2 and TRBJ1-2; D is perhaps TRBD1 (6 bases). V was pared by 1 base and J by 8 bases, with 20 bases between. The CDR3 spans 16 residues. The germline gives CDR1 SGHTA, CDR2 FQGNSA. CDR3 residues: CASSLETGFSFMGYTF. CDR3 DNA: TGTGCCAGCAGCTTAGAAACAGGGTTTTCATTCATGGGCTACACCTTC.

The chain has TRBV3-1 (or the pseudogene TRBV3-2) and TRBJ1-2; 7 bases map to TRBD1. Germline V gene lookup returns CDR1 LGHDT and CDR2 YNNKEL (reference sequence). The CDR3 extends over 12 amino acids. With 8 bases clipped from V and 8 bases from J, the junction kept 8 bases outside the gene matches. The CDR3: CASSDRVRGYTF. The DNA for the CDR3 is TGTGCCAGCTCAGACAGGGTTCGAGGCTACACCTTC.

The V gene is TRBV19, the J gene TRBJ1-2, with D tentatively TRBD1 (6 bases). Germline CDR1 is LNHDA and CDR2 is SQIVND (reference sequence). The V end lost 4 bases, the J end lost 0 bases, and 12 bases lay between the germline ends. The CDR3 has 15 amino acids. The CDR3 spells CASSRRTEANYGYTF. CDR3 bases: TGTGCCAGTAGTAGACGGACAGAGGCTAACTATGGCTACACCTTC.